The 9 T cell receptor beta chains presented below share a single source sample, sequenced in a study of tumor-infiltrating lymphocytes in primary liver carcinoma (dated by TCRdb to about 2017). Total RNA and DNA were co-extracted without cell sorting from roughly 20-30 mg of bulk tissue using the AllPrep DNA/RNA mini kit. TCRdb names Illumina HiSeq 2500 as the instrument used. A constant-region primer and ProtoScript II reverse transcriptase were used to reverse-transcribe TCRbeta-specific cDNA from approximately 450 ng total RNA. Three nested multiplex PCR rounds, following a slightly modified ARM-PCR procedure, were used to build the TCRbeta libraries. The first two PCR rounds used multiplex TRBV1-TRBV30 forward primers with a Cbeta reverse primer, each for about 9 cycles. TCRdb trimmed public reads at Q25 via fastp, called clones via MiXCR and kept in-frame beta chains. One record per CDR3 amino acid sequence lists the most common genes and DNA. In all, the sample holds just under 45,000 distinct CDR3 sequences, and 65% to 85% of those were seen once. The top ten hold approximately 20% of the sample.

Sequenced sample: liver tumor tissue from sampling region 2. This specimen's cell subset or site label, per the study, means: tumor region T2, inferior pole. The receptors stem from a man aged 40-50 years with primary liver carcinoma and hepatitis B virus infection.

With respect to this clonotype: No conserved phenylalanine or tryptophan ends this CDR3, so it is likely a read error. The chain has TRBV11-2 and TRBJ2-1, with TRBD2 matching 7 bases. This CDR3 region has 15 residues. Germline CDR1 and CDR2: SGHAT and FQNNGV. J gave up 9 bases and V 6 bases, and 14 bases lay outside the gene matches. The CDR3 protein is CASSFSGPLDIEQFL. In nucleotides, the CDR3 is TGTGCCAGCAGTTTTAGCGGGCCACTCGACATTGAGCAGTTCCTC.

Notes on this clonotype: Mismatch with germline at one junction end may stem from a read error. The chain is built from TRBV11-2 and TRBJ2-1; 8 nucleotides align to TRBD2. CDR1 and CDR2 (germline): SGHAT, FQNNGV. The CDR3 length is 17 residues. The CDR3 DNA sequence: TGTGCCAGTAGCTTGGTAGGACTAGCTGGTCCCTACAATGAGCAGTTCTTC. Protein sequence: CASSLVGLAGPYNEQFF.

This clonotype rates as medium-sized (0.01 to 0.1%). V is TRBV6-2 or TRBV6-3 and J is TRBJ2-5; no clear D. Germline CDR1 is MNHEY and CDR2 is SVGEGT. The CDR3 is 11 amino acids. V was trimmed by 6 bases and J by 4 bases, leaving 6 bases between them. The CDR3 region is CASSGAETQYF. CDR3 DNA: TGTGCCAGCAGCGGTGCAGAGACCCAGTACTTC.

About this clonotype: Its ends do not fully match the called genes, so a read error is possible. This chain joins TRBV29-1 and TRBJ1-1; D remains ambiguous. CDR3 length: 14 residues. The V gene's germline CDR1 is SQVTM and CDR2 ANQGSEA. The CDR3 DNA reads TGCATCGTTGAACGACTAGACCGATACATTGAAGCTTTCTTT. It translates to CIVERLDRYIEAFF.

Note on this clonotype: Relative to the germline gene, one junction end is altered; a read error may explain this. The rearrangement uses TRBV14 and TRBJ2-1; 9 positions match TRBD2. The CDR3 spans 16 residues. Germline assignment: CDR1 SGHDN and CDR2 FVKESK. The CDR3 DNA is TGTGCGAGCAGTGCCATGGCGGGAGGGGTAAACAATGAGCAGTTCTTC. It specifies CASSAMAGGVNNEQFF. Variable domain in full (rest from reference TRBV14 and TRBJ2-1): EAGVTQFPSHSVIEKGQTVTLRCDPISGHDNLYWYRRVMGKEIKFLLHFVKESKQDESGMPNNRFLAERTGGTYSTLKVQPAELEDSGVYFCASSAMAGGVNNEQFFGPGTRLTVL.

A remark on this clonotype: Given the absence of the conserved phenylalanine or tryptophan at the CDR3 end, a read error is likely. The CDR3 coding sequence is TGTGCCAGCAGCCCCCTTTCCAGTGGATTAGCCAAAAACATTCAGTACATC. This encodes CASSPLSSGLAKNIQYI. The V call is TRBV7-8, the J call TRBJ2-4; D is undetermined. This CDR3 region has 17 residues. Germline V CDR1 and CDR2: SGHVS, FQNEAQ. The germline V and J ends were trimmed by 5 bases and 0 bases, with 17 bases remaining between them.

V is TRBV28 and J is TRBJ2-7; the match to TRBD2 covers 7 bases. The germline CDR1 and CDR2 sequences are MDHEN and SYDVKM. J lost 6 bases, V lost 0 bases, and 8 bases had no gene match. The CDR3 runs to 15 residues. The CDR3 nucleotides are TGTGCCAGCAGTTTATGGAGCGGGAACATGATCGAGCAGTACTTC. It encodes CASSLWSGNMIEQYF.

Worth noting for this clonotype: One junction end disagrees with the germline gene, perhaps due to a read error. The V and J genes are TRBV29-1 and TRBJ2-2; D ambiguous. The germline V gene has CDR1 SQVTM and CDR2 ANQGSEA. The CDR3 covers 12 residues. This CDR3 reads CNVLASAGELFF. The CDR3 DNA reads as TGCAACGTTTTGGCAAGTGCCGGGGAGCTGTTTTTT.

Comment on this clonotype: Germline and junction disagree at one end, which may indicate a read error. The rearrangement links TRBV11-2 to TRBJ2-7; tentative D call: TRBD2 (5 bases). This CDR3 comprises 14 residues. Germline V gene lookup returns CDR1 SGHAT and CDR2 FQNNGV. CDR3 bases: TGTGCCATCACCCGTGGGAGTTCCACCTACGATCAGTACTTC. Amino acid sequence: CAITRGSSTYDQYF. The whole variable domain, remainder taken from reference TRBV11-2 and TRBJ2-7, is EAGVAQSPRYKIIEKRQSVAFWCNPISGHATLYWYQQILGQGPKLLIQFQNNGVVDDSQLPKDRFSAERLKGVDSTLKIQPAKLEDSAVYLCAITRGSSTYDQYFGPGTRLTVT.